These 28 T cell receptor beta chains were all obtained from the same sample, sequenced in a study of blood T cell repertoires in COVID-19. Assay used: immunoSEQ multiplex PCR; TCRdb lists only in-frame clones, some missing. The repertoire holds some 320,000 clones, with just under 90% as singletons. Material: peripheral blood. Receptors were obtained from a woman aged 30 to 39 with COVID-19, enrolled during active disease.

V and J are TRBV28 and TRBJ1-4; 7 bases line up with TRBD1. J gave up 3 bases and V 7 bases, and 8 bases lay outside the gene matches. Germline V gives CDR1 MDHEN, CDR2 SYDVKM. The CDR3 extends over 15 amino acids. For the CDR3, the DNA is TGTGCCAGCACCCGACAGGGTTTGGCTAATGAAAAACTGTTTTTT. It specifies CASTRQGLANEKLFF.

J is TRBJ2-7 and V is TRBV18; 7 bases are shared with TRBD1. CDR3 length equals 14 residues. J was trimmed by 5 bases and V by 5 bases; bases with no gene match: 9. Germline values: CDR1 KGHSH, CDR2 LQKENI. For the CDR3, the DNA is TGTGCCAGCTCAGTACAGGGGAGCAGAGACGAGCAGTACTTC. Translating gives CASSVQGSRDEQYF.

CDR3 nucleotide sequence: TGTGCCAGCAGTTACGGAGGCAGGTTTAATGAGCAGTTCTTC. This gives the protein CASSYGGRFNEQFF. J is TRBJ2-1 and V is TRBV6-5, with a weak D call TRBD2 (5 bases). Trimming left V 2 bases short and J 7 bases short, with 12 bases between. Germline lookup yields CDR1 MNHEY and CDR2 SVGAGI. The CDR3 loop spans 14 amino acids.

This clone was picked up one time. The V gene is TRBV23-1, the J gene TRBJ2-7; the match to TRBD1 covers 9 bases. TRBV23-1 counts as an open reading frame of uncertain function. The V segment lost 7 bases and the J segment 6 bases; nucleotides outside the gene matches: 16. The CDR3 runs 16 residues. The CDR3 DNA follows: TGCGCCAGCAACCACGGACCCGGGACAGGGATCCGCGAGCAGTACTTC. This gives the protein CASNHGPGTGIREQYF.

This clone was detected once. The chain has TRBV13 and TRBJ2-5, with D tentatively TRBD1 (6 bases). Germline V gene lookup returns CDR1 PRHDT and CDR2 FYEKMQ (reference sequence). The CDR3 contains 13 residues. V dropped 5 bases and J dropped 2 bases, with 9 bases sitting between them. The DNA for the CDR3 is TGTGCCAGCAGCGCCGGACAGCAAGAGACCCAGTACTTC. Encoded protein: CASSAGQQETQYF.

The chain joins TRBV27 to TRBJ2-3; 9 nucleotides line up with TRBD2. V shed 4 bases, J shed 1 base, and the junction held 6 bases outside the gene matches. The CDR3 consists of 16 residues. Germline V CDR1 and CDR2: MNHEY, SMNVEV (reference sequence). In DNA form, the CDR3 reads TGTGCCAGCAGTTACGTTCAGCGGGGGGGCACAGATACGCAGTATTTT. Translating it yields CASSYVQRGGTDTQYF.

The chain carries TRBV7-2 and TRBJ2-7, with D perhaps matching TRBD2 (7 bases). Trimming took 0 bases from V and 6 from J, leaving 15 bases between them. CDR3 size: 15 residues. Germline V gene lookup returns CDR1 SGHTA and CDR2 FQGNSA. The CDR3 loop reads CASSLAGGPILEQYF. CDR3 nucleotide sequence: TGTGCCAGCAGCTTAGCGGGGGGGCCTATTCTCGAGCAGTACTTC.

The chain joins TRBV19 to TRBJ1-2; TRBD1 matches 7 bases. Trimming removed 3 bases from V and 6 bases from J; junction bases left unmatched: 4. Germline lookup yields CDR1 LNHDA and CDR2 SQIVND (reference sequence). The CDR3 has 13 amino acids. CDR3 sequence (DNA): TGTGCCAGTAGTATCGACAGGGTGGATGGCTACACCTTC. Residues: CASSIDRVDGYTF.

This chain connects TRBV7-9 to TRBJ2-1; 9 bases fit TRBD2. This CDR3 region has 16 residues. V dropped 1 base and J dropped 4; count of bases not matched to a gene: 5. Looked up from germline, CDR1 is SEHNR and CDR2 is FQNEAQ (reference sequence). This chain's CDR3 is CASSLVERGVYNEQFF. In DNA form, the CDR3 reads TGTGCCAGCAGCTTAGTGGAGCGGGGGGTTTACAATGAGCAGTTCTTC.

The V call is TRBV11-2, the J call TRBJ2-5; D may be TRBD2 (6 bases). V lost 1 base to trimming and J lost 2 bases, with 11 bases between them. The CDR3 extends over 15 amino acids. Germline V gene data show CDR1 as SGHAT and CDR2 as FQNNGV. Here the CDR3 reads CASSLGGEWQETQYF. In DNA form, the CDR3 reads TGTGCCAGCAGCTTAGGGGGGGAATGGCAAGAGACCCAGTACTTC.

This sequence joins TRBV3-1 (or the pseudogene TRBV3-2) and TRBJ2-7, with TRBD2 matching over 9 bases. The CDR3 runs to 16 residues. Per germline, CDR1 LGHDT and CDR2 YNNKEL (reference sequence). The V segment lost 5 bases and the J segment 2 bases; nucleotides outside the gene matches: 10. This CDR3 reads CASSTVFSGGPYEQYF. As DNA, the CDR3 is TGTGCCAGCAGCACTGTATTTAGCGGGGGACCCTACGAGCAGTACTTC.

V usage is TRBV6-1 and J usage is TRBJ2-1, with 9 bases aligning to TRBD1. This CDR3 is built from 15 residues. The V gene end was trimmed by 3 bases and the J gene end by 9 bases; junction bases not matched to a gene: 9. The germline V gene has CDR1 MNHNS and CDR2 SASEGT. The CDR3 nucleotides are TGTGCCAGCAGTGAGGGGACAGGGAGATATGGTGAGCAGTTCTTC. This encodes CASSEGTGRYGEQFF.

In nucleotides, the CDR3 is TGTGCCAGCTCGGCCGGGACTAGCTTGACAGATACGCAGTATTTT. This translates into CASSAGTSLTDTQYF. The rearrangement links TRBV18 to TRBJ2-3, with 9 bases aligning to TRBD2. J was trimmed by 3 bases and V by 6 bases; bases with no gene match: 7. This CDR3 has 15 amino acids. Germline-derived CDR1 and CDR2 are KGHSH and LQKENI.

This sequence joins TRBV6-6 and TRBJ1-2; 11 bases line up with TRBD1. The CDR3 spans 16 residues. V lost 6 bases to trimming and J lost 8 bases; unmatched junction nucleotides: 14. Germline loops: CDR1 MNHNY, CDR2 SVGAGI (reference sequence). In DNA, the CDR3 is TGTGCCAGCAGCTACGGACTGGGACAGGGGGTAGGAGGCTACACCTTC. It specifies CASSYGLGQGVGGYTF.

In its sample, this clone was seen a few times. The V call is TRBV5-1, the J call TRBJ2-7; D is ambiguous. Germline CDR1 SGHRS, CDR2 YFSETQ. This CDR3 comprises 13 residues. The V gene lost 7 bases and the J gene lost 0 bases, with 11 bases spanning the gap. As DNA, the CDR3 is TGCGCCAGCGGTCCAGGTTACTCCTACGAGCAGTACTTC. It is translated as CASGPGYSYEQYF.

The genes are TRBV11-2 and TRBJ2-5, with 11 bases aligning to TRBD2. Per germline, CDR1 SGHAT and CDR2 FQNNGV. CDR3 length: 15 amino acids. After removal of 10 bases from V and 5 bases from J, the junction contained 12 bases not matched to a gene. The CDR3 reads CATNLAGGPRETQYF. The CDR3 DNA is TGTGCCACCAATCTAGCGGGAGGACCCCGGGAGACCCAGTACTTC.

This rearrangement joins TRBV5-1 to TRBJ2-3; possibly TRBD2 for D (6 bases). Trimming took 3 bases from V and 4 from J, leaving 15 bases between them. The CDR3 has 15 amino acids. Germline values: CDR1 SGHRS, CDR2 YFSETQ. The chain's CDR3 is CASSSGVARSDTQYF. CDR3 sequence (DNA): TGCGCCAGCAGCTCGGGAGTAGCTAGGTCAGATACGCAGTATTTT. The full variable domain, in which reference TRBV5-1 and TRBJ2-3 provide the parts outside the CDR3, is KAGVTQTPRYLIKTRGQQVTLSCSPISGHRSVSWYQQTPGQGLQFLFEYFSETQRNKGNFPGRFSGRQFSNSRSEMNVSTLELGDSALYLCASSSGVARSDTQYFGPGTRLTVL.

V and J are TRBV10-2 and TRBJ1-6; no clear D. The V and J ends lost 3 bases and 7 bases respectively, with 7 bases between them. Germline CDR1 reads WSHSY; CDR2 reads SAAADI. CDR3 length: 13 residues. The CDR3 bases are TGCGCCAGCAGTGACCCCAGGAATTCACCCCTCCACTTT. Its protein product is CASSDPRNSPLHF.

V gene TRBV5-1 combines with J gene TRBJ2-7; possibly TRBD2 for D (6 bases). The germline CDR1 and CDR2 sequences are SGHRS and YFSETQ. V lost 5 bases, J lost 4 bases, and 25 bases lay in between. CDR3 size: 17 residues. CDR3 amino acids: CASRLTRSQDYLYEQYF. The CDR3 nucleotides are TGCGCCAGCAGATTAACCCGAAGCCAGGACTATCTTTACGAGCAGTACTTC.

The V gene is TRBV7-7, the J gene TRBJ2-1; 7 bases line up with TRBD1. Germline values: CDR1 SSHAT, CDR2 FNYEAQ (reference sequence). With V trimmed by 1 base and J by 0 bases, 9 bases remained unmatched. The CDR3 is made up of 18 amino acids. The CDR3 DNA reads TGTGCCAGCAGCTTAGGAGGGACAGCACTTAGCTCCTACAATGAGCAGTTCTTC. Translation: CASSLGGTALSSYNEQFF. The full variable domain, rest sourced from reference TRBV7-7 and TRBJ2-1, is GAGVSQSPRYKVTKRGQDVTLRCDPISSHATLYWYQQALGQGPEFLTYFNYEAQPDKSGLPSDRFSAERPEGSISTLTIQRTEQRDSAMYRCASSLGGTALSSYNEQFFGPGTRLTVL.

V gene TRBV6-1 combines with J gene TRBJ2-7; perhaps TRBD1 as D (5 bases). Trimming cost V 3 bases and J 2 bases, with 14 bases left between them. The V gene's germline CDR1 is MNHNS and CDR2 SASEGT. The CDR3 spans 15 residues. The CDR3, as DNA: TGTGCCAGCAGTGAGGCCCCCACAGGTACCTACGAGCAGTACTTC. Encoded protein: CASSEAPTGTYEQYF.

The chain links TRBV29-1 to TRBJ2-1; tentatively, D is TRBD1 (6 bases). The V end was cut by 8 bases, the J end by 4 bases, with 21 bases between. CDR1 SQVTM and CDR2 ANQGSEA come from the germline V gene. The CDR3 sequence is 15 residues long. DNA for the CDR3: TGCAGCCTCTCCAGGGACACATCATTTTACAATGAGCAGTTCTTC. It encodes CSLSRDTSFYNEQFF.

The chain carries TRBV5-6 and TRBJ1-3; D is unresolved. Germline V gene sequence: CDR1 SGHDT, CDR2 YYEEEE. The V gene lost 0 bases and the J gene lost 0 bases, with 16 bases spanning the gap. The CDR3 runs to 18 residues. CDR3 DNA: TGTGCCAGCAGCTTGGCGGGTCTTGGGAGGACCTCTGGAAACACCATATATTTT. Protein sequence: CASSLAGLGRTSGNTIYF.

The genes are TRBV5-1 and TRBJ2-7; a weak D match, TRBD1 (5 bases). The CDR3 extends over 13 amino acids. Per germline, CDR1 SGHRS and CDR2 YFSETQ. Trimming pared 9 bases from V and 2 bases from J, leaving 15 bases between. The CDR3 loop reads CATALDSTYEQYF. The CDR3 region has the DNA TGCGCCACCGCCCTTGACAGCACCTACGAGCAGTACTTC.

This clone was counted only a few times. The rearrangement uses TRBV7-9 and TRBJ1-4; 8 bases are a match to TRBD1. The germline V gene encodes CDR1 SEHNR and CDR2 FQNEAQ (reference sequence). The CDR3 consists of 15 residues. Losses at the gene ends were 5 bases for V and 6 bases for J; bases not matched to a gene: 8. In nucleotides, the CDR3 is TGTGCCAGCAGCCCTCCAGGGGGCGGGCATGAAAAACTGTTTTTT. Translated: CASSPPGGGHEKLFF.

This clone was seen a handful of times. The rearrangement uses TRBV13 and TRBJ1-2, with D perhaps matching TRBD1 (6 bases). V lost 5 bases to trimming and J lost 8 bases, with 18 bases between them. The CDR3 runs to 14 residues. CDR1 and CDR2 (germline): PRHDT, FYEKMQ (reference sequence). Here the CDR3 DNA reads TGTGCCAGCAGCCCACAGGGTAGCTTTAGGGGCTACACCTTC. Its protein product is CASSPQGSFRGYTF.

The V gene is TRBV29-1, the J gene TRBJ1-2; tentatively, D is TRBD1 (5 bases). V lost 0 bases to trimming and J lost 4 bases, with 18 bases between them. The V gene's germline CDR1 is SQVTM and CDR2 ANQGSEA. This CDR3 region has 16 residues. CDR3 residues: CSVEDRGTGRTYGYTF. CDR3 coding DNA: TGCAGCGTTGAAGATCGTGGTACAGGACGAACCTATGGCTACACCTTC. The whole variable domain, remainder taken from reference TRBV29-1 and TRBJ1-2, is SAVISQKPSRDICQRGTSLTIQCQVDSQVTMMFWYRQQPGQSLTLIATANQGSEATYESGFVIDKFPISRPNLTFSTLTVSNMSPEDSSIYLCSVEDRGTGRTYGYTFGSGTRLTVV.

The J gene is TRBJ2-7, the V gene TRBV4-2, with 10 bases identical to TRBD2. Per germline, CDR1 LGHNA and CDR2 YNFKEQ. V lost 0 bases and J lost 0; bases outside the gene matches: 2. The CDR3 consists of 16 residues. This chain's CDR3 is CASSQEGLALSYEQYF. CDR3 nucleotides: TGTGCCAGCAGCCAAGAGGGACTAGCGCTCTCCTACGAGCAGTACTTC.